These 15 T cell receptor beta chains came from one sample sequenced in a study of blood T cell repertoires in COVID-19. Measured with immunoSEQ multiplex PCR; TCRdb has only the in-frame clones, and not every one. This table holds more than 200,000 clones, 86% found once. The sequenced material came from peripheral blood. The source of these receptors is a woman aged 50 to 60 with acute or convalescent COVID-19.

This clone was picked up a small number of times. The chain joins TRBV7-2 to TRBJ2-7; D is perhaps TRBD1 (5 bases). CDR3 length: 13 amino acids. Germline assignment: CDR1 SGHTA and CDR2 FQGNSA. V lost 0 bases and J lost 5, with 8 bases in between. In DNA form, the CDR3 reads TGTGCCAGCAGCTTAGCAGGGGAAGACGAGCAGTACTTC. Translation gives CASSLAGEDEQYF.

V gene TRBV18 combines with J gene TRBJ2-7, with D maybe TRBD1 (5 bases). CDR1 and CDR2 from the germline V gene are KGHSH and LQKENI. This CDR3 spans 12 amino acids. Trimming left V 6 bases short and J 5 bases short, with 11 bases between. This chain's CDR3 is CASSSSTDEQYF. The DNA of the CDR3 is TGTGCCAGCTCTAGTTCGACAGACGAGCAGTACTTC.

The V gene is TRBV5-1, the J gene TRBJ2-1, with D perhaps TRBD2 (6 bases). This CDR3 region has 15 residues. Germline V gives CDR1 SGHRS, CDR2 YFSETQ. Trimming took 0 bases from V and 4 from J, leaving 11 bases between them. CDR3 loop: CASSLGGLGYNEQFF. The CDR3, as DNA: TGCGCCAGCAGCTTGGGGGGACTCGGATACAATGAGCAGTTCTTC.

CDR3 DNA: TGTGCCAGCAGCCCATCAGGGGGCGAGGCTGAAGCTTTCTTT. Protein product: CASSPSGGEAEAFF. This chain connects TRBV5-4 to TRBJ1-1; 8 nucleotides line up with TRBD1. Germline CDR1 and CDR2: SGHNT and YYREEE (reference sequence). V lost 4 bases, J lost 6 bases, and 8 bases stayed unmatched. The CDR3 spans 14 residues. Filled out from reference TRBV5-4 and TRBJ1-1, the complete variable domain reads ETGVTQSPTHLIKTRGQQVTLRCSSQSGHNTVSWYQQALGQGPQFIFQYYREEENGRGNFPPRFSGLQFPNYSSELNVNALELDDSALYLCASSPSGGEAEAFFGQGTRLTVV.

This clone appeared once. The genes are TRBV21-1 and TRBJ2-7; TRBD1, the D gene given by the table, was not confirmed from the DNA. TRBV21-1 represents a pseudogene. The CDR3 runs to 15 residues. This CDR3 reads CASSKAGQGRHEQYF. As DNA, the CDR3 is TGTGCCAGCAGCAAAGCGGGACAGGGGAGACACGAGCAGTACTTC.

This chain connects TRBV5-6 to TRBJ1-5, with 7 bases matching TRBD1. The CDR3 length is 15 residues. Germline CDR1 SGHDT, CDR2 YYEEEE. The V and J ends lost 3 bases and 2 bases, in that order; junction bases with no gene match: 5. The CDR3 DNA sequence: TGTGCCAGCAGCTCGCGGGACAGTGGCAATCAGCCCCAGCATTTT. Protein: CASSSRDSGNQPQHF.

J is TRBJ1-1 and V is TRBV2; D not certain. V dropped 9 bases and J dropped 3 bases, with 5 bases sitting between them. Germline V gives CDR1 SNHLY, CDR2 FYNNEI. There are 10 residues in the CDR3. The CDR3 DNA follows: TGTGCCAGGACACACACTGAAGCTTTCTTT. This gives the protein CARTHTEAFF.

A single count supports this clone. The chain has TRBV6-6 and TRBJ1-3; D call uncertain. Germline CDR1 and CDR2: MNHNY and SVGAGI (reference sequence). V lost 2 bases and J 0 bases, leaving 11 bases between the germline ends. CDR3 size: 16 residues. CDR3: CASSYGGGSSGNTIYF. The CDR3 coding sequence is TGTGCCAGCAGTTACGGTGGCGGAAGCTCTGGAAACACCATATATTTT.

The V gene is TRBV4-2, the J gene TRBJ2-3; 9 nucleotides agree with TRBD2. CDR1 is LGHNA, CDR2 YNFKEQ, per germline. With 3 bases clipped from V and 4 bases from J, the junction kept 8 bases outside the gene matches. The CDR3 contains 16 residues. The CDR3 nucleotides are TGTGCCAGCAGCCAGCGGCCGGGACTAGCTTCAGATACGCAGTATTTT. Amino acids: CASSQRPGLASDTQYF.

The V and J genes are TRBV2 and TRBJ1-5; tentative D call: TRBD1 (6 bases). Germline V gene data show CDR1 as SNHLY and CDR2 as FYNNEI. This CDR3 contains 15 residues. V gave up 6 bases and J gave up 0 bases, with 12 bases separating them. In DNA form, the CDR3 reads TGTGCCAGCAGGGGACAAACTCTTAGCAATCAGCCCCAGCATTTT. This encodes CASRGQTLSNQPQHF. Full variable domain (remainder filled in from reference TRBV2 and TRBJ1-5): EPEVTQTPSHQVTQMGQEVILRCVPISNHLYFYWYRQILGQKVEFLVSFYNNEISEKSEIFDDQFSVERPDGSNFTLKIRSTKLEDSAMYFCASRGQTLSNQPQHFGDGTRLSIL.

The chain joins TRBV3-1 (or the pseudogene TRBV3-2) to TRBJ1-6; 7 nucleotides match TRBD1. Trimming cost V 3 bases and J 8 bases; bases outside gene matches: 7. CDR1 and CDR2 (germline): LGHDT, YNNKEL (reference sequence). The length of the CDR3 is 15 residues. The CDR3 region is CASSHVAGGYSPLHF. As DNA, the CDR3 is TGTGCCAGCAGCCATGTTGCAGGGGGTTATTCACCCCTCCACTTT.

This clone has only one observation. This chain uses TRBV7-3 with TRBJ2-1; D uncertain. V shed 3 bases and J shed 7 bases, with 16 bases lying between them. Germline V CDR1 and CDR2: SGHTA, FQGTGA. The CDR3 totals 15 residues. The CDR3 reads CASSLGKNAENEQFF. DNA for the CDR3: TGTGCCAGCAGCTTGGGTAAGAACGCGGAGAATGAGCAGTTCTTC.

CDR3 DNA: TGTGCCAGCACCGGAGCGAACACCGGGGAGCTGTTTTTT. Protein: CASTGANTGELFF. V and J are TRBV11-3 and TRBJ2-2; unclear D gene. The germline V gene encodes CDR1 SGHNT and CDR2 YENEEA. Trimming took 7 bases from V and 0 from J, leaving 6 bases between them. The CDR3 has 13 residues.

About this clone itself: Additional DNA sequences in this sample encode the identical CDR3. The chain links TRBV19 to TRBJ1-5; 9 bases are shared with TRBD1. V lost 3 bases to trimming and J lost 4 bases; unmatched junction nucleotides: 4. CDR3 size: 15 residues. In germline, CDR1 is LNHDA, CDR2 SQIVND (reference sequence). The DNA of the CDR3 is TGTGCCAGTAGTATCAACAGGGGGCTTAATCAGCCCCAGCATTTT. It yields the protein CASSINRGLNQPQHF.

The chain uses TRBV3-1 (or the pseudogene TRBV3-2) and TRBJ2-2, with TRBD1 matching 8 bases. The germline gives CDR1 LGHDT, CDR2 YNNKEL (reference sequence). This CDR3 region has 18 residues. Losses at the gene ends were 0 bases for V and 5 bases for J; bases not matched to a gene: 11. CDR3 sequence: CASSQEGKSTGGTGELFF. CDR3 nucleotides: TGTGCCAGCAGCCAAGAGGGCAAGAGTACAGGGGGAACCGGGGAGCTGTTTTTT.